This TCR beta chain emerged from a study of blood T cell repertoires in COVID-19. On the study more broadly: Sources were T cells, B-cell-depleted T cells, or PBMCs; the material itself was cDNA or gDNA.

Some clones are missing from TCRdb's copy, which holds only in-frame ones; the method was immunoSEQ multiplex PCR. The table records over 100,000 clones, approximately 86% of them present only once. Germline V lookup: CDR1 LGHDT, CDR2 YNNKEL (reference sequence). V lost 5 bases and J lost 0, with 14 bases in between. The CDR3 is 17 residues long. The sample taken for sequencing was peripheral blood. The rearrangement joins TRBV3-1 (or the pseudogene TRBV3-2) to TRBJ2-6; D perhaps matches TRBD1 (7 bases). This TCR was recovered from a man aged 35 to 55 with acute or convalescent COVID-19. The CDR3 loop reads CASSIPRGASGANVLTF. CDR3 bases: TGTGCCAGCAGCATCCCCAGGGGGGCCTCTGGGGCCAACGTCCTGACTTTC.